This T cell receptor (beta chain) emerged from a study of OX40 agonist ivuxolimab in advanced cancers. For the study at large: An anti-OX40 (CD134) antibody with agonistic activity, ivuxolimab, was administered to patients. Hepatocellular carcinoma, melanoma, renal cell or head and neck cancer was diagnosed in the dose-escalation patients. The dose-escalation cohort was around 83% male, with a mean age of around 60 years, ranging about 20 to 85.

Sequencing was performed with immunoSEQ multiplex PCR; in TCRdb, only in-frame clones are kept and a portion is missing. This sample has about 18,000 clones, with 60% to 80% found just once. The V gene end was trimmed by 4 bases and the J gene end by 3 bases; junction bases not matched to a gene: 5. There are 16 residues in the CDR3. The V gene's germline CDR1 is SGDLS and CDR2 YYNGEE. The sequences come from CD4+ or CD8+ T cells sorted from blood, collected in a trial of the OX40 agonist ivuxolimab. The J gene is TRBJ2-1, the V gene TRBV9; 12 positions match TRBD2. This clonotype originated in an adult with an advanced solid tumor such as melanoma, head and neck, liver or kidney cancer. CDR3 in amino acids: CASSPRTSGIYNEQFF. The CDR3 bases are TGTGCCAGCAGCCCCCGGACTAGCGGGATCTACAATGAGCAGTTCTTC. The full variable domain, rest sourced from reference TRBV9 and TRBJ2-1, is DSGVTQTPKHLITATGQRVTLRCSPRSGDLSVYWYQQSLDQGLQFLIQYYNGEERAKGNILERFSAQQFPDLHSELNLSSLELGDSALYFCASSPRTSGIYNEQFFGPGTRLTVL.